The entry below describes one TCR beta chain. No antigen is known for it. These data originate in a study of shared clonotypes between healthy human individuals. The naive CD8 population came from CD45RO-negative cells selected for CCR7, without terminally differentiated effector memory CD45RA+ cells. This CDR3 has 18 amino acids. CDR1 LGHNT and CDR2 FRNRAP come from the germline V gene. After removal of 1 base from V and 0 bases from J, the junction contained 4 bases not matched to a gene. This table comes from immunoSEQ multiplex PCR, and its TCRdb copy is limited to in-frame clones, with some not included. Of around 640,000 clones listed, roughly 96% are singletons. Study-wide results and limits: Rarefaction exposed incomplete sorted-subset sequencing despite large depth.

The receptor was isolated from a young woman in good health. The V gene is TRBV12-5, the J gene TRBJ2-1; 12 nucleotides line up with TRBD2. Sequenced input: naive CD8+ T cells sorted from blood. The CDR3 spells CASGLGTSGASSYNEQFF. DNA of the CDR3: TGTGCTAGTGGTTTGGGGACTAGCGGGGCCAGCTCCTACAATGAGCAGTTCTTC.